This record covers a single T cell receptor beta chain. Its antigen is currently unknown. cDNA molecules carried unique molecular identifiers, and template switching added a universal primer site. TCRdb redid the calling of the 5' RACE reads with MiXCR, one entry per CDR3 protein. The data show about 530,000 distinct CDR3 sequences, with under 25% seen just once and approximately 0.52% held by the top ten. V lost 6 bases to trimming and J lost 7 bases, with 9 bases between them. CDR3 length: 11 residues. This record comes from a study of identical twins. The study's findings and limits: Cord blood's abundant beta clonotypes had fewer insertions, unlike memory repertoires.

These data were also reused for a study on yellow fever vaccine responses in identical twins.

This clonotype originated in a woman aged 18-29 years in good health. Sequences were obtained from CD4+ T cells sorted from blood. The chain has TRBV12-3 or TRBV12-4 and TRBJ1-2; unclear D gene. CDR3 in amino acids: CASSGISGYTF. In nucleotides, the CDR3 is TGTGCCAGCAGCGGCATATCTGGCTACACCTTC.